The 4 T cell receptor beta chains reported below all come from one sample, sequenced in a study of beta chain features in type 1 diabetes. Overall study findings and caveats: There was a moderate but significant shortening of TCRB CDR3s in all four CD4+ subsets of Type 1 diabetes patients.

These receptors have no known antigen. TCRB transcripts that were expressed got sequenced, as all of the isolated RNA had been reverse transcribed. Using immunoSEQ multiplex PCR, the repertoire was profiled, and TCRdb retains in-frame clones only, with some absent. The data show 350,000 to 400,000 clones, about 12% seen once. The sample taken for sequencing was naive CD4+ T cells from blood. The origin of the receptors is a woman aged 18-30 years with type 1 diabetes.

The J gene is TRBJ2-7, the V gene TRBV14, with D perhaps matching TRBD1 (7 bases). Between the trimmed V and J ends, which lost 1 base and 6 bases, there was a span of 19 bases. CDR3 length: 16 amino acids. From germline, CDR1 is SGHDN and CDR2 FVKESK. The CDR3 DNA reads TGTGCCAGCAGCCAAGTTCAGGGGGTTTGGGACTCCGAGCAGTACTTC. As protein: CASSQVQGVWDSEQYF.

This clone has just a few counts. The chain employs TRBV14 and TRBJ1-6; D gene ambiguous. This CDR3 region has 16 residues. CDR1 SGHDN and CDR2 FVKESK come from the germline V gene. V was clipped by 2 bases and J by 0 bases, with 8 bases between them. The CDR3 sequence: CASSQFRSSYNSPLHF. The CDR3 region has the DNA TGTGCCAGCAGCCAATTCCGGAGCTCCTATAATTCACCCCTCCACTTT.

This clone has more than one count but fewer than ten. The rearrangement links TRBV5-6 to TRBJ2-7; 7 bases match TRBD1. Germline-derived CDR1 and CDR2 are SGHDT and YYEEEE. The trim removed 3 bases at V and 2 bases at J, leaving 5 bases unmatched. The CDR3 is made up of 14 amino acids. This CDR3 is CASSSLDRAYEQYF. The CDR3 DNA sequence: TGTGCCAGCAGCTCACTAGACAGGGCCTACGAGCAGTACTTC.

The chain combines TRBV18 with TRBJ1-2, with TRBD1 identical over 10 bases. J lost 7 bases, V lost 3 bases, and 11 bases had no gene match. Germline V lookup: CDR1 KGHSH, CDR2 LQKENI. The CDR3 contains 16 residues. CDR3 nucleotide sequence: TGTGCCAGCTCACCTCCGGGACAGGGGCTCCAAGGTGGCTACACCTTC. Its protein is CASSPPGQGLQGGYTF.